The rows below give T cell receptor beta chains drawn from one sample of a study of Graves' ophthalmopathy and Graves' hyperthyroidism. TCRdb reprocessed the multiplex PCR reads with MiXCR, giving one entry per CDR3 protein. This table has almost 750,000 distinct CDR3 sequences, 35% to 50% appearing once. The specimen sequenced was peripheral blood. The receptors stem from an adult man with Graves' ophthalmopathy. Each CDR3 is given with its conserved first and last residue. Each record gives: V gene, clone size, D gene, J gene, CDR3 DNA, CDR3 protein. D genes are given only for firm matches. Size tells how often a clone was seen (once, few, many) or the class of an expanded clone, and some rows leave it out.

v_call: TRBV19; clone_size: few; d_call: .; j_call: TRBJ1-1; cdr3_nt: TGTGCCAGTAGTATACCAGGGCTTGGGAACACTGAAGCTTTCTTT; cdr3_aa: CASSIPGLGNTEAFF
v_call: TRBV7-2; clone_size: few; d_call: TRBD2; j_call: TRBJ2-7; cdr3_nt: TGTGCCAGCAGCTTTACTAGCGACAGCTCCTACGAGCAGTACTTC; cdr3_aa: CASSFTSDSSYEQYF
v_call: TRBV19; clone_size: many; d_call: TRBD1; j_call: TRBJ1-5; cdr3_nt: TGTGCCAGTAGTGGGACAGGCAATCAGCCCCAGCATTTT; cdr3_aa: CASSGTGNQPQHF
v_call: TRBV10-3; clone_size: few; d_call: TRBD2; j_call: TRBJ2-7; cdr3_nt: TGTGCCATCAGTGAGACGCCGCGGGGAGGGCCAACTGGGGAGCAGTACTTC; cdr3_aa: CAISETPRGGPTGEQYF
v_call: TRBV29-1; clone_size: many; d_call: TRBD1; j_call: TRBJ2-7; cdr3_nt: TGCAGCGTTGACGCCGGGACAGGGTTCTACGAGCAGTACTTC; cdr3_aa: CSVDAGTGFYEQYF
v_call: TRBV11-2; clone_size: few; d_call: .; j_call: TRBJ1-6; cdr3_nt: TGTGCCAGCAGCTTAAGGAGTGTCGATTCACCCCTCCACTTT; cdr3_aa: CASSLRSVDSPLHF
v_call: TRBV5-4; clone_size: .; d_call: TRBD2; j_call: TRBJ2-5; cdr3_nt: TGTGCCAGCAGCTGGGGGGGAGCTCGAGAGACCCAGTACTTC; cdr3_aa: CASSWGGARETQYF
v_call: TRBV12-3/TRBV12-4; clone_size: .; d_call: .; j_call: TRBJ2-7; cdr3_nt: TGTGCCAGCAGTTACCCCAAGGGAGAGCAGTACTTC; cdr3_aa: CASSYPKGEQYF
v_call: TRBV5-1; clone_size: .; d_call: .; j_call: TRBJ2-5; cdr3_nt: TGCGCCAGCAGCTTGGGAGGACAGCGCCAAGAGACCCAGTACTTC; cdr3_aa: CASSLGGQRQETQYF
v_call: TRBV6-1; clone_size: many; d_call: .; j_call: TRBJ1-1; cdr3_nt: TGTGCCAGCAGTGAAACCTGGAACACTGAAGCTTTCTTT; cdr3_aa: CASSETWNTEAFF
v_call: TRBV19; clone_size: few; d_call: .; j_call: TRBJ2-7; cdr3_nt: TGTGCCAGTAGTGCCGGGAGCCGATACGAGCAGTACTTC; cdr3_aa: CASSAGSRYEQYF
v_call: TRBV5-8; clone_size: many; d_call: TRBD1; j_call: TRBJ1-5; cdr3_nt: TGTGCCAGCAGCCAGGGACAGGGATGGAATCAGCCCCAGCATTTT; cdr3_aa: CASSQGQGWNQPQHF
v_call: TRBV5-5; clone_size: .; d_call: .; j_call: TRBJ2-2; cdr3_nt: TGCGCCAGCAGCCAATTGGTCGGGAACACCGGGGAGCTGTTTTTT; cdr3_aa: CASSQLVGNTGELFF